These T cell receptor beta chains were read from a single sample in a study of blood T cell repertoires in COVID-19. Method: immunoSEQ multiplex PCR; TCRdb's copy keeps in-frame clones and lacks some. The data hold 250,000 to 350,000 clones, with about nine tenths observed a single time. Input material: peripheral blood. All receptors derive from a woman between 35 and 50 years old who had recovered from COVID-19. Each CDR3 is given with its conserved first and last residue. The D gene is left open where the match is weak. The size field is filled for only some rows; it gives once, few, many or a size class.

v_call	clone_size	j_call	d_call	cdr3_aa	cdr3_nt
TRBV5-1	-	TRBJ2-7	-	CASSLYSSYEQYF	TGCGCCAGCAGCTTGTATTCCAGTTACGAGCAGTACTTC
TRBV11-2	-	TRBJ2-1	-	CASSPRSGSYNEQFF	TGTGCCAGCAGCCCTCGATCGGGCTCCTACAATGAGCAGTTCTTC
TRBV13	-	TRBJ1-4	-	CASSLQSVEKLFF	TGTGCCAGCAGCCTACAGTCCGTGGAAAAACTGTTTTTT
TRBV5-1	-	TRBJ1-3	-	CASSLGQNGNTIYF	TGCGCCAGCAGCTTGGGCCAGAACGGAAACACCATATATTTT
TRBV19	-	TRBJ1-5	TRBD1	CASSVGTASNQPQHF	TGTGCCAGTAGTGTCGGGACAGCTAGCAATCAGCCCCAGCATTTT
TRBV2	-	TRBJ2-5	-	CASSPQGSAETQYF	TGTGCCAGCAGCCCCCAGGGTTCTGCAGAGACCCAGTACTTC
TRBV29-1	-	TRBJ2-1	TRBD1	CSADEGGSFLRNEQFF	TGCAGCGCCGATGAAGGGGGCTCTTTCCTTAGGAATGAGCAGTTCTTC
TRBV30	-	TRBJ2-3	TRBD2	CAWSPGGRLGDTQYF	TGTGCCTGGAGTCCAGGCGGGAGGCTTGGGGATACGCAGTATTTT
TRBV10-3	-	TRBJ2-2	TRBD2	CAIAQIDSGRGTGELFF	TGTGCCATTGCCCAAATCGACAGCGGGAGGGGCACCGGGGAGCTGTTTTTT
TRBV3-1/TRBV3-2	once	TRBJ2-7	-	CASSQGLLRYEQYF	TGTGCCAGCAGCCAAGGCCTACTGAGGTACGAGCAGTACTTC
TRBV21-1	-	TRBJ2-3	-	CASTPQVGTDTQYF	TGTGCCAGCACCCCCCAAGTAGGCACAGATACGCAGTATTTT
TRBV21-1	-	TRBJ2-1	-	CASSKRRGCSYNEQFF	TGTGCCAGCAGCAAGCGTCGCGGATGCTCCTACAATGAGCAGTTCTTC
TRBV10-3	-	TRBJ2-3	TRBD2	CAISESAWTSGTTDTQYF	TGTGCCATCAGTGAGTCCGCTTGGACTAGCGGGACCACAGATACGCAGTATTTT
TRBV4-2	few	TRBJ2-7	TRBD1	CASSQGTGDSYEQYF	TGTGCCAGCAGCCAGGGGACAGGGGACTCCTACGAGCAGTACTTC
TRBV5-1	-	TRBJ2-3	TRBD2	CASSTDKTSGRLNTQYF	TGCGCCAGCAGCACCGACAAAACTAGCGGGAGATTGAATACGCAGTATTTT
TRBV30	-	TRBJ2-1	TRBD2	CAWSGASGSSYNEQFF	TGTGCCTGGAGTGGAGCGAGCGGGAGCTCCTACAATGAGCAGTTCTTC
TRBV7-9	-	TRBJ2-1	TRBD2	CASSFAGVSNEQFF	TGTGCCAGCAGCTTCGCGGGGGTGTCCAATGAGCAGTTCTTC
TRBV7-9	-	TRBJ2-5	-	CASSLDPRAETQYF	TGTGCCAGCAGCTTAGACCCCAGGGCGGAGACCCAGTACTTC
TRBV5-1	-	TRBJ2-6	-	CASSLVQGLGSGANVLTF	TGCGCCAGCAGCTTGGTTCAGGGGTTGGGCTCTGGGGCCAACGTCCTGACTTTC
TRBV19	-	TRBJ1-2	-	CASRRGTGPYTF	TGTGCCAGTAGGCGGGGAACAGGTCCCTACACCTTC
TRBV10-3	once	TRBJ2-1	TRBD2	CAIRSGSLNEQFF	TGTGCCATCAGGAGCGGGAGCCTCAATGAGCAGTTCTTC
TRBV6-1	-	TRBJ2-5	TRBD1	CASSEKYRGIISTQYF	TGTGCCAGCAGTGAAAAGTACAGGGGAATAATTTCGACCCAGTACTTC
TRBV27	-	TRBJ2-7	TRBD1	CASSYTGGLSYEQYF	TGTGCCAGCAGTTACACAGGGGGCCTGTCCTACGAGCAGTACTTC
TRBV6-6	-	TRBJ1-5	-	CASIQSGTPGPQHF	TGTGCCAGCATTCAAAGCGGGACGCCCGGGCCCCAGCATTTT
TRBV28	once	TRBJ2-1	-	CASRAPAGEQFF	TGTGCCAGCAGGGCCCCCGCAGGGGAGCAGTTCTTC
TRBV23-1	-	TRBJ2-1	TRBD2	CASSQSRLAGGNEQFF	TGCGCCAGCAGTCAATCGAGGCTAGCGGGAGGGAATGAGCAGTTCTTC
TRBV18	once	TRBJ2-1	-	CASLMTVPNEQFF	TGTGCCAGCTTAATGACAGTCCCCAATGAGCAGTTCTTC
TRBV4-1	-	TRBJ2-6	-	CASSQDPRASEGANVLTF	TGCGCCAGCAGCCAAGATCCCAGGGCGAGTGAGGGGGCCAACGTCCTGACTTTC
TRBV27	-	TRBJ2-5	TRBD1	CASSLGQGARETQYF	TGTGCCAGCAGTTTAGGGCAGGGGGCCCGGGAGACCCAGTACTTC
TRBV28	-	TRBJ2-1	TRBD1	CASSLDRVSSYNEQFF	TGTGCCAGCAGTTTGGACAGGGTCAGCTCCTACAATGAGCAGTTCTTC
TRBV6-1	-	TRBJ2-1	-	CASSEDSSSYNEQFF	TGTGCCAGCAGTGAGGACAGTAGCTCCTACAATGAGCAGTTCTTC
TRBV3-1/TRBV3-2	-	TRBJ2-1	TRBD2	CASSGGVEQFF	TGTGCCAGCAGCGGGGGGGTTGAGCAGTTCTTC
TRBV29-1	-	TRBJ2-2	TRBD2	CSVGATSGSSSGELFF	TGCAGCGTTGGGGCGACTAGCGGGAGCTCATCCGGGGAGCTGTTTTTT
TRBV20-1	-	TRBJ2-1	-	CSAASSNEQFF	TGCAGTGCTGCTAGCTCCAATGAGCAGTTCTTC
TRBV3-1/TRBV3-2	-	TRBJ1-2	TRBD1	CASSQVGLQGAGGYTF	TGTGCCAGCAGCCAAGTTGGCCTCCAGGGGGCCGGTGGCTACACCTTC
TRBV7-7	-	TRBJ2-3	TRBD1	CASSPGTGSTDTQYF	TGTGCTAGCAGCCCAGGGACAGGGAGCACAGATACGCAGTATTTT
TRBV4-1	-	TRBJ1-2	TRBD1	CASSQEFGTGGVRGYTF	TGCGCCAGCAGCCAAGAATTCGGGACAGGGGGTGTTAGGGGCTACACCTTC
TRBV10-3	few	TRBJ2-2	TRBD2	CAISDGGTSGSRELFF	TGTGCCATCAGTGATGGGGGGACTAGCGGGAGTCGGGAGCTGTTTTTT
TRBV24-1	-	TRBJ1-2	-	CATSDHHGYTF	TGTGCCACCAGTGATCATCATGGCTACACCTTC
TRBV3-1/TRBV3-2	-	TRBJ2-4	TRBD2	CASSGRGGGLQYF	TGTGCCAGCAGCGGGCGCGGGGGGGGACTTCAGTACTTC
TRBV6-5	-	TRBJ2-7	-	CASRKGVGVGYEQYF	TGTGCCAGCAGAAAGGGCGTAGGGGTCGGGTACGAGCAGTACTTC